Detailed here is one T cell receptor beta chain. Antigen specificity is unknown. Germline V gene sequence: CDR1 SGHDT, CDR2 YYEEEE. CDR3 size: 14 residues. TRB cDNA libraries were made by UMI-labeled 5' RACE. TCRdb re-called the 5' RACE reads; every CDR3 protein appears as one record, without DNA. The listing contains about 63,000 distinct CDR3 sequences. The record originates from a study of CXCR3-negative and CXCR3-positive naive CD8 T cells. Points from the study as a whole: Within a donor, both naive subsets shared TRBV-TRBJ usage, unlike memory cells. Higher TRB CDR3 hydrophobicity marked CXCR3-positive naive cells relative to CXCR3-negative naive cells. Expression of CXCR3 was partially reduced after cryopreservation, and fresh PBMCs were used in most assays. Memory CD8+ cells showed much lower diversity, while both naive subsets displayed comparably high diversity.

Naivety in CD8+ T cells corresponded to a CD45RO-CCR7+CD27+CD95- phenotype. The chain has TRBV5-6 and TRBJ1-1. The TCR was taken from a human donor in good health. Some clones in this sample may be carry-over from other donors' samples. Source material: naive CXCR3+ CD8+ T cells from blood. The subset: CD45RO-CCR7+CD27+CD95- naive CD8+ T cells expressing CXCR3 (TNR3+). This CDR3 is CASSFTEDDTEAFF.